This T cell receptor (beta chain) was identified in a study of blood T cell repertoires in COVID-19. Overall study: Sites across the United States, Italy and Spain contributed samples from acute and convalescent COVID-19.

The CDR3 spans 15 residues. Trimming removed 3 bases from V and 0 bases from J; junction bases left unmatched: 3. The V gene's germline CDR1 is LNHDA and CDR2 SQIVND (reference sequence). It was during active infection that Seattle patients were enrolled and then longitudinally followed. Study processing details: For nucleated cells, counts were estimated from reference gene primer amplification. Produced via immunoSEQ multiplex PCR; TCRdb's table is partial and in-frame only. V and J calls plus clone size are reproduced from that table; the DNA served to infer D and trimming. Here the sample spans hundreds of thousands of clones, nearly 90% being singletons.

Sequencing was done on a sample of peripheral blood. V gene TRBV19 combines with J gene TRBJ2-7; 9 nucleotides agree with TRBD1. The clonotype was recovered from a woman aged 25-40 years with COVID-19, enrolled during active disease. CDR3: CASSMGTGSSYEQYV. CDR3 nucleotides: TGTGCCAGTAGTATGGGGACAGGGAGCTCCTACGAGCAGTACGTC.